This TCR beta chain was profiled in a study of T cells in Graves' hyperthyroidism and ophthalmopathy. Study observations and caveats: Patients with ophthalmopathy were separated from those with stable hyperthyroidism by a 13 V-J model.

Germline values: CDR1 DFQATT, CDR2 SNEGSKA (reference sequence). V was pared by 3 bases and J by 3 bases, with 9 bases between. The CDR3 runs to 13 residues. This clonotype occurred many times. The antigen is undetermined. RNA transcripts provided the source from which TCR beta CDR3 regions were amplified. HTBI primers drove first-round RT-PCR of the TCR CDR3. From the multiplex PCR reads, TCRdb called clonotypes with MiXCR, one entry per CDR3 protein. The data contain about 640,000 distinct CDR3 sequences, about 15% of them singletons. The TCR comes from a woman aged 45-65 years with Graves' ophthalmopathy. V usage is TRBV20-1 and J usage is TRBJ1-5; tentative D call: TRBD1 (5 bases). What was sequenced was blood. This CDR3 is CSASGDPNQPQHF. In nucleotides, the CDR3 is TGCAGTGCTAGTGGGGACCCCAATCAGCCCCAGCATTTT.